These T cell receptor beta chains were read from a single sample in a study of blood T cell repertoires in COVID-19. Data came from immunoSEQ multiplex PCR; TCRdb stores just in-frame clones and leaves some out. The table has 210,000 or so clones, around 82% seen once. Sequencing was carried out using peripheral blood. The source of these receptors is a man aged 45 to 65 with active or convalescent COVID-19. Both conserved end residues are part of each CDR3. A D gene is named only where the DNA matches it firmly. Only some rows state a clone size, as once, few, many or a class for expanded clones.

>-|TRBJ1-2|few|TRBV3-1/TRBV3-2|12
CATTDRSRGYTF
TGTGCCACCACCGACAGGTCTCGTGGCTACACCTTC
>-|TRBJ2-1|-|TRBV6-4|15
CASSVQGSSYNEQFF
TGTGCCAGCAGCGTTCAGGGGAGCTCCTACAATGAGCAGTTCTTC
>-|TRBJ2-1|-|TRBV5-5|15
CASSSDWSSYNEQFF
TGTGCCAGCAGCTCCGACTGGAGCTCCTACAATGAGCAGTTCTTC
>-|TRBJ1-2|-|TRBV10-3|12
CAVQRDLTGYTF
TGTGCCGTCCAAAGGGACTTAACTGGCTACACCTTC
>-|TRBJ1-2|-|TRBV7-9|15
CASTTAGAANYGYTF
TGTGCCAGCACCACAGCTGGGGCAGCCAACTATGGCTACACCTTC
>-|TRBJ1-1|-|TRBV5-5|15
CASSLMGHMNTEAFF
TGTGCCAGCAGCTTAATGGGACACATGAACACTGAAGCTTTCTTT
>TRBD2|TRBJ2-1|-|TRBV28|15
CASSLSGGPYNEQFF
TGTGCCAGCAGTTTATCGGGAGGTCCCTACAATGAGCAGTTCTTC
>-|TRBJ2-6|-|TRBV3-1/TRBV3-2|18
CASSQRQTRGSGANVLTF
TGTGCCAGCAGCCAACGACAGACGCGGGGCTCTGGGGCCAACGTCCTGACTTTC
>TRBD1|TRBJ2-7|-|TRBV4-1|17
CASSQDRRDRGSYEQYF
TGCGCCAGCAGCCAAGATAGGCGAGACAGGGGGTCCTACGAGCAGTACTTC
>-|TRBJ1-2|-|TRBV9|16
CASSVASWESVGGYTF
TGTGCCAGCAGCGTAGCTTCTTGGGAGTCAGTCGGGGGCTACACCTTC
>TRBD1|TRBJ1-2|-|TRBV28|14
CASSPQTGGYGYTF
TGTGCCAGCAGTCCCCAAACAGGGGGGTATGGCTACACCTTC
>-|TRBJ2-2|-|TRBV2|12
CASSEVTGELFF
TGTGCCAGCAGTGAAGTAACCGGGGAGCTGTTTTTT
>TRBD2|TRBJ2-7|-|TRBV27|15
CASSLSAGGSYEQYF
TGTGCCAGCAGTTTATCTGCGGGAGGCTCCTACGAGCAGTACTTC
>-|TRBJ1-1|-|TRBV5-6|11
CASSFSTEAFF
TGTGCCAGCAGCTTCAGCACTGAAGCTTTCTTT
>-|TRBJ2-7|-|TRBV7-9|14
CASSQADNSYEQYF
TGTGCCAGCAGCCAAGCAGACAATTCCTACGAGCAGTACTTC
>-|TRBJ1-2|-|TRBV4-2|15
CASSQDQGTNYGYTF
TGTGCCAGCAGCCAAGACCAGGGCACTAACTATGGCTACACCTTC
>TRBD1|TRBJ1-1|-|TRBV9|14
CASSGTGDRTEAFF
TGTGCCAGCAGCGGGACAGGGGATCGCACTGAAGCTTTCTTT
>TRBD1|TRBJ1-2|-|TRBV5-1|14
CASSQSTGGAGYTF
TGCGCCAGCAGCCAATCTACAGGGGGCGCCGGCTACACCTTC
>TRBD1|TRBJ2-7|once|TRBV6-5|16
CASSFSRDRGSYEQYF
TGTGCCAGCAGTTTTTCCCGGGACAGGGGTTCCTACGAGCAGTACTTC
>-|TRBJ2-3|-|TRBV5-5|15
CASSLDERSTDTQYF
TGTGCCAGCAGCTTGGATGAGCGTAGCACAGATACGCAGTATTTT
>-|TRBJ2-1|few|TRBV3-1/TRBV3-2|13
CASSQLGANEQFF
TGTGCCAGCAGCCAATTAGGGGCCAATGAGCAGTTCTTC
>-|TRBJ2-3|-|TRBV11-2|16
CASSFALGRGPDTQYF
TGTGCCAGCAGCTTCGCCCTTGGCAGGGGCCCAGATACGCAGTATTTT
>TRBD1|TRBJ2-1|-|TRBV6-6|15
CASSYGPGGKNEQFF
TGTGCCAGCAGTTACGGGCCAGGGGGTAAGAATGAGCAGTTCTTC
>TRBD1|TRBJ1-1|-|TRBV5-4|15
CAIRDRGTGSTEAFF
TGTGCCATCCGGGACAGGGGGACAGGGTCCACTGAAGCTTTCTTT
>TRBD1|TRBJ2-2|-|TRBV7-3|15
CASSFRDRGTGELFF
TGTGCCAGCAGCTTCCGGGACAGGGGCACCGGGGAGCTGTTTTTT
>-|TRBJ2-2|-|TRBV30|12
CAWSRATGELFF
TGTGCCTGGAGTAGAGCCACCGGGGAGCTGTTTTTT
>-|TRBJ1-5|-|TRBV5-1|15
CASSREGSGNQPQHF
TGCGCCAGCAGCCGGGAAGGCAGCGGAAATCAGCCCCAGCATTTT
>-|TRBJ1-2|-|TRBV19|12
CASSIFGRGYTF
TGTGCCAGTAGTATCTTCGGTCGGGGCTACACCTTC
>-|TRBJ2-7|-|TRBV10-3|13
CAISARGGYEQYF
TGTGCCATCAGTGCTCGAGGGGGCTACGAGCAGTACTTC
>TRBD2|TRBJ2-5|once|TRBV7-6|15
CASSFSAGGWETQYF
TGTGCCAGCAGCTTTAGCGCGGGGGGCTGGGAGACCCAGTACTTC
>-|TRBJ2-3|-|TRBV21-1|17
CASSLSADRGQGDTQYF
TGTGCCAGCAGCCTCAGCGCCGACAGGGGGCAAGGAGATACGCAGTATTTT
>-|TRBJ2-2|-|TRBV7-7|19
CASSPDPPRRGPNTGELFF
TGTGCTAGCAGCCCTGATCCCCCTCGGCGGGGGCCAAACACCGGGGAGCTGTTTTTT
>TRBD1|TRBJ2-5|-|TRBV11-2|19
CASSLDDRGYAVGKETQYF
TGTGCCAGCAGCTTAGACGACAGGGGTTATGCGGTTGGGAAAGAGACCCAGTACTTC
>TRBD2|TRBJ2-3|-|TRBV7-9|17
CASSSPPGAGVTDTQYF
TGTGCCAGCAGCTCGCCCCCCGGGGCGGGGGTAACAGATACGCAGTATTTT
>TRBD2|TRBJ2-4|-|TRBV18|14
CASSISSGIDIQYF
TGTGCCAGCTCAATATCTAGCGGGATCGACATTCAGTACTTC
>-|TRBJ1-2|once|TRBV18|13
CASSPDRPYGYTF
TGTGCCAGCTCCCCCGACAGGCCCTATGGCTACACCTTC
>-|TRBJ1-5|-|TRBV27|16
CASRKETGYGNQPQHF
TGTGCCAGCAGAAAAGAAACAGGGTACGGCAATCAGCCCCAGCATTTT
>-|TRBJ1-1|-|TRBV7-6|19
CASSLVVDGVGRRNTEAFF
TGTGCCAGCAGCTTAGTGGTGGATGGGGTAGGGAGGAGGAACACTGAAGCTTTCTTT
>TRBD1|TRBJ1-1|-|TRBV30|13
CAWSVPPGGSAFF
TGTGCCTGGAGTGTACCGCCAGGGGGGTCGGCTTTCTTT
>-|TRBJ2-7|few|TRBV6-6|17
CASSLRDWEDYSYEQYF
TGTGCCAGCAGTCTCCGGGACTGGGAGGATTACTCCTACGAGCAGTACTTC
>-|TRBJ1-3|-|TRBV19|15
CASQVTHGSGNTIYF
TGTGCCAGTCAAGTAACCCACGGCTCTGGAAACACCATATATTTT
>-|TRBJ2-5|-|TRBV30|14
CAWSVGGPVRTQYF
TGTGCCTGGAGTGTGGGAGGCCCGGTGCGGACCCAGTACTTC
>TRBD1|TRBJ1-2|-|TRBV3-1/TRBV3-2|19
CASSQDRTGGPVFSYGYTF
TGTGCCAGCAGCCAAGATCGAACAGGGGGACCCGTTTTTTCCTATGGCTACACCTTC
>-|TRBJ2-1|once|TRBV6-5|14
CASGRSFRNNEQFF
TGTGCCAGTGGTCGGAGTTTTCGCAACAATGAGCAGTTCTTC
>TRBD1|TRBJ2-2|-|TRBV27|15
CASSRTGANTGELFF
TGTGCCAGCAGTCGGACAGGGGCGAACACCGGGGAGCTGTTTTTT
>TRBD1|TRBJ2-7|-|TRBV5-4|13
CASSLTGGNEQYF
TGTGCCAGCAGCTTGACAGGGGGCAACGAGCAGTACTTC
>-|TRBJ1-3|-|TRBV6-2/TRBV6-3|14
CASSWGPSGNTIYF
TGTGCCAGCAGTTGGGGGCCAAGTGGAAACACCATATATTTT
>TRBD1|TRBJ1-5|-|TRBV19|16
CASSTGTGDSNQPQHF
TGTGCCAGTAGTACCGGGACAGGGGATAGCAATCAGCCCCAGCATTTT
>-|TRBJ1-6|-|TRBV5-1|13
CASSFRGASPLHF
TGCGCCAGCAGCTTTCGGGGGGCTTCACCCCTCCACTTT
>-|TRBJ1-2|-|TRBV5-8|14
CASSSAQQGRGYTF
TGTGCCAGCAGCTCCGCCCAACAGGGTCGCGGCTACACCTTC
>-|TRBJ1-5|-|TRBV6-6|15
CASSFRPEANQPQHF
TGTGCCAGCAGTTTTAGGCCAGAGGCTAATCAGCCCCAGCATTTT
>-|TRBJ1-2|-|TRBV29-1|13
CSGGRAGNYGYTF
TGCAGCGGCGGACGGGCAGGGAACTATGGCTACACCTTC
>-|TRBJ2-1|-|TRBV13|12
CASSSTQNEQFF
TGTGCCAGCAGCTCAACCCAGAATGAGCAGTTCTTC